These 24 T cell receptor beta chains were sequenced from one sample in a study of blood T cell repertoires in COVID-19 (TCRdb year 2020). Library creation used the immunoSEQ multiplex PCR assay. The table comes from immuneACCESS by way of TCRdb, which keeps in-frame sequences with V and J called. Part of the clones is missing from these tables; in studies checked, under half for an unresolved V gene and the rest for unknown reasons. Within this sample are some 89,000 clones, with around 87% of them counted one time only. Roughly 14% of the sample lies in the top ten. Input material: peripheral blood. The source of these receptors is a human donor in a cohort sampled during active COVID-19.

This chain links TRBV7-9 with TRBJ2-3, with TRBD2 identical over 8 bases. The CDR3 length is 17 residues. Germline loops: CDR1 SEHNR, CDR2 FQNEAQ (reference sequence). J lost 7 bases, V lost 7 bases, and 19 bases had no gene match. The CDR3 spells CASTKPTGLGGGNTQYF. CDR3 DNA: TGTGCCAGCACAAAACCTACGGGACTAGGGGGGGGTAATACGCAGTATTTT.

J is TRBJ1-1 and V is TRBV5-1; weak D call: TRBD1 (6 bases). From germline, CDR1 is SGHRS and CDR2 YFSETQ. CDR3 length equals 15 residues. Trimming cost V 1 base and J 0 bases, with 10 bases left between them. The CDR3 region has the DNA TGCGCCAGCAGCTTGCTGACAGGAATGAACACTGAAGCTTTCTTT. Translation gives CASSLLTGMNTEAFF.

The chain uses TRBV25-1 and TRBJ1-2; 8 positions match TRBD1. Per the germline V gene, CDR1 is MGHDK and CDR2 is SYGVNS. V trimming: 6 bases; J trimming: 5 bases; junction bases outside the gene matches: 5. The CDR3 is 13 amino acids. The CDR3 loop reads CASSSGGTYGYTF. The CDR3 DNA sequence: TGTGCCAGCAGCTCAGGGGGCACATATGGCTACACCTTC.

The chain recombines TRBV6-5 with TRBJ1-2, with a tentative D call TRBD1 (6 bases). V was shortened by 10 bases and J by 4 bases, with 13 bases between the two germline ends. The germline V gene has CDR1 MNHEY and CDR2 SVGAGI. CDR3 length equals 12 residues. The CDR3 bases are TGTGCCACCTGGTCAGGGGTCTATGGCTACACCTTC. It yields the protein CATWSGVYGYTF.

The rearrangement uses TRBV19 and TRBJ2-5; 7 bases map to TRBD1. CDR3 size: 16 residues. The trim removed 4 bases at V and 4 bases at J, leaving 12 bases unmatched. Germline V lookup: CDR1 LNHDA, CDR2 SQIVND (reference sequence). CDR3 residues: CASSNSLRQGLETQYF. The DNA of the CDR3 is TGTGCCAGTAGTAACTCCCTCCGACAGGGCTTAGAGACCCAGTACTTC.

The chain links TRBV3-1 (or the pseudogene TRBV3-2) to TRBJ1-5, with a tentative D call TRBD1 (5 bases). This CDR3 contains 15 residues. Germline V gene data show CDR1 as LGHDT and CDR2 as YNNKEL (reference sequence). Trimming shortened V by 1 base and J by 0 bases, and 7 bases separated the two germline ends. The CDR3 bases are TGTGCCAGCAGCCAAGCGGGACTTAGCAATCAGCCCCAGCATTTT. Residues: CASSQAGLSNQPQHF.

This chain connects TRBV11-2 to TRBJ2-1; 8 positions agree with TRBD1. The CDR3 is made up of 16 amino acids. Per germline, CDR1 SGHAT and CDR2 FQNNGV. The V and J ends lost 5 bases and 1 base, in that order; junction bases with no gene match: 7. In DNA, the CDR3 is TGTGCCAGCAGCCCTCTTCAGGGGGCTTCCTACAATGAGCAGTTCTTC. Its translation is CASSPLQGASYNEQFF.

CDR3 residues: CASSLGAIPYNEQFF. CDR3 DNA sequence: TGTGCCAGCAGTTTAGGGGCTATCCCCTACAATGAGCAGTTCTTC. The chain has TRBV27 and TRBJ2-1; D might be TRBD1 (5 bases). The V end was cut by 2 bases, the J end by 2 bases, with 10 bases between. CDR1 is MNHEY, CDR2 SMNVEV, per germline (reference sequence). The CDR3 is 15 residues long.

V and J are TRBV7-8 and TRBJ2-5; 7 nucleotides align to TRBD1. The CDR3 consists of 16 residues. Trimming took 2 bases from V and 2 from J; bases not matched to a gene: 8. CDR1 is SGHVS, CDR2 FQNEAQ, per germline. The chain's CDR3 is CASSLLETGKQETQYF. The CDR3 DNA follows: TGTGCCAGCAGCTTATTGGAGACAGGGAAACAAGAGACCCAGTACTTC.

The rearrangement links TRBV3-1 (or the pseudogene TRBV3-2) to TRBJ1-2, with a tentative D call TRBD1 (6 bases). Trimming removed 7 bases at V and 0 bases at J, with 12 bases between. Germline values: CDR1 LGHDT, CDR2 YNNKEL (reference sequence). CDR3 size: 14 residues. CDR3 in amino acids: CASTGRGSNYGYTF. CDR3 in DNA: TGTGCCAGCACGGGCAGGGGTTCTAACTATGGCTACACCTTC.

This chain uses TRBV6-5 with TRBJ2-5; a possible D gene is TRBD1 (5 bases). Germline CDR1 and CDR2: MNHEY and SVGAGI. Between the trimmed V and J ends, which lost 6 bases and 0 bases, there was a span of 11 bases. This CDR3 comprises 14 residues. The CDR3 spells CASRADRYQETQYF. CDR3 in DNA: TGTGCCAGCAGAGCCGACAGATACCAAGAGACCCAGTACTTC.

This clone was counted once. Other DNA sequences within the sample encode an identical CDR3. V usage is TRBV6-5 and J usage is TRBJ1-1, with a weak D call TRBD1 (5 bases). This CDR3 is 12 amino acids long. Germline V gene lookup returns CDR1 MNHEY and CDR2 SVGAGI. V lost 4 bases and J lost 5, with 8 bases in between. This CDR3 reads CASSSRGTEAFF. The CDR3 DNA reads TGTGCCAGCAGTTCGCGGGGGACTGAAGCTTTCTTT.

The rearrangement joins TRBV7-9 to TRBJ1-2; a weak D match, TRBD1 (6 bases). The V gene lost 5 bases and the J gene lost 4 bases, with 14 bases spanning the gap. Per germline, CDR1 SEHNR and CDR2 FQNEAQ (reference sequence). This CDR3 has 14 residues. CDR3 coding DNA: TGTGCCAGCAGCGAGACGGACAGAGTCTATGGCTACACCTTC. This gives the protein CASSETDRVYGYTF. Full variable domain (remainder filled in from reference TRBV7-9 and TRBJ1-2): DTGVSQNPRHKITKRGQNVTFRCDPISEHNRLYWYRQTLGQGPEFLTYFQNEAQLEKSRLLSDRFSAERPKGSFSTLEIQRTEQGDSAMYLCASSETDRVYGYTFGSGTRLTVV.

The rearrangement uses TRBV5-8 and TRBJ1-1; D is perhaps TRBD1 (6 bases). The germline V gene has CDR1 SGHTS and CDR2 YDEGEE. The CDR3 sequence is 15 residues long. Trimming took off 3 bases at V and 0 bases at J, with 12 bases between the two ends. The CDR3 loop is CASSYLTGLNTEAFF. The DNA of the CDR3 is TGTGCCAGCAGCTACTTAACAGGGTTGAACACTGAAGCTTTCTTT.

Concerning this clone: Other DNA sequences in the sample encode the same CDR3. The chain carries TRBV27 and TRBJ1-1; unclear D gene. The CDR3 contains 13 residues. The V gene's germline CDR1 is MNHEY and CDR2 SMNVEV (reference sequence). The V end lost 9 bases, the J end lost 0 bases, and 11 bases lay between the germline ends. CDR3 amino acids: CASSPAVNTEAFF. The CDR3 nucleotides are TGTGCCAGTTCCCCAGCGGTGAACACTGAAGCTTTCTTT.

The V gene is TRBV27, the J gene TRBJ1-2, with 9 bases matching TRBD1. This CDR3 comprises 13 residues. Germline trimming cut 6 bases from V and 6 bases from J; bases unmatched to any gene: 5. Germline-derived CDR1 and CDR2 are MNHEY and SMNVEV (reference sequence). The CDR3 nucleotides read TGTGCCAGCAGGGGGACAGGGAGGGATGGCTACACCTTC. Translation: CASRGTGRDGYTF.

CDR3: CASSPSGGLMNTEAFF. As DNA, the CDR3 is TGTGCCAGCAGCCCTTCAGGGGGCCTAATGAACACTGAAGCTTTCTTT. This sequence joins TRBV3-1 (or the pseudogene TRBV3-2) and TRBJ1-1; 8 bases fit TRBD1. Germline V CDR1 and CDR2: LGHDT, YNNKEL (reference sequence). V trimming: 4 bases; J trimming: 0 bases; junction bases outside the gene matches: 7. CDR3 length: 16 amino acids.

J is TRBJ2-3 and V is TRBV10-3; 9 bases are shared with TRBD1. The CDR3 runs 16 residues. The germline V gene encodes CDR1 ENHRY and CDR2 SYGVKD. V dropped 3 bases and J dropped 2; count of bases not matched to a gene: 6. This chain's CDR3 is CAISDLDRGVTDTQYF. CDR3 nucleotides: TGTGCCATCAGTGATTTGGACAGGGGTGTCACAGATACGCAGTATTTT.

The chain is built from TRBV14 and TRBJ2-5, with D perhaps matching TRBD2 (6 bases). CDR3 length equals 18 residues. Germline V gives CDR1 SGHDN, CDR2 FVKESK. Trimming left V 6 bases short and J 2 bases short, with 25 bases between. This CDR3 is CASSYPVTGRGGQETQYF. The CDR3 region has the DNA TGTGCCAGCAGTTACCCAGTGACGGGAAGAGGAGGGCAAGAGACCCAGTACTTC.

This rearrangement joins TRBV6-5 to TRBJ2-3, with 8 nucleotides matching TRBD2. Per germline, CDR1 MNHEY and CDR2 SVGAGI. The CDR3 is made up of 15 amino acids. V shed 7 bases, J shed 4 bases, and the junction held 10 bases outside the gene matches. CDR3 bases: TGTGCCAGCACCACGGGGGGGCAGGGGCCAGATACGCAGTATTTT. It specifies CASTTGGQGPDTQYF.

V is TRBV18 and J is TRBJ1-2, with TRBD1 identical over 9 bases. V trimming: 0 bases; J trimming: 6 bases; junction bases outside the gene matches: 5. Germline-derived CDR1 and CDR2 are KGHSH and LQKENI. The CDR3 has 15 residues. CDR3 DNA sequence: TGTGCCAGCTCACCACCGGGACAGGGAAGAAATGGCTACACCTTC. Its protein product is CASSPPGQGRNGYTF. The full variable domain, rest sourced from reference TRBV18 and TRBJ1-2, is NAGVMQNPRHLVRRRGQEARLRCSPMKGHSHVYWYRQLPEEGLKFMVYLQKENIIDESGMPKERFSAEFPKEGPSILRIQQVVRGDSAAYFCASSPPGQGRNGYTFGSGTRLTVV.

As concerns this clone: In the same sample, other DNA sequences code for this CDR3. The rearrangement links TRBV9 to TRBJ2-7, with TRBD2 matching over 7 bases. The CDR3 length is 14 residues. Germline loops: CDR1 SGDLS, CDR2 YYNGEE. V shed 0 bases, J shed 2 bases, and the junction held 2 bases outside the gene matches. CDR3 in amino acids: CASSVGGSPYEQYF. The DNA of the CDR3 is TGTGCCAGCAGCGTAGGCGGGAGTCCCTACGAGCAGTACTTC.

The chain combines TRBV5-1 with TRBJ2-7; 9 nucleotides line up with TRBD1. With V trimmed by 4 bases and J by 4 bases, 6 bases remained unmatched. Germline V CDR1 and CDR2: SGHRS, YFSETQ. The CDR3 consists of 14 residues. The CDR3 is CASSPGQGEYEQYF. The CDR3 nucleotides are TGCGCCAGCAGCCCGGGACAGGGAGAATACGAGCAGTACTTC.

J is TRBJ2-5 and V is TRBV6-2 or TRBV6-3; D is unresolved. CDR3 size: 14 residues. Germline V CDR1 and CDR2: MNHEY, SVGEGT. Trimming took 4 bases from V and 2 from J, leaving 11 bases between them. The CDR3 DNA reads TGTGCCAGCAGTTTGAGGCGGTGGCAAGAGACCCAGTACTTC. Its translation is CASSLRRWQETQYF.